The 10 T cell receptor beta chains reported below all come from one sample, sequenced in a study of blood T cell repertoires in COVID-19. Method: immunoSEQ multiplex PCR; TCRdb's copy keeps in-frame clones and lacks some. The sample has approximately 320,000 clones; 70% to 90% are singletons. Sequences were obtained from peripheral blood. These receptors were obtained from a human donor in a cohort sampled during active COVID-19.

The chain couples TRBV27 to TRBJ1-1, with TRBD1 matching 7 bases. Germline CDR1 is MNHEY and CDR2 is SMNVEV (reference sequence). This CDR3 comprises 13 residues. V lost 2 bases to trimming and J lost 7 bases; unmatched junction nucleotides: 4. CDR3 amino acids: CASSLRQGYEAFF. The CDR3 nucleotides are TGTGCCAGCAGTTTAAGACAGGGATATGAAGCTTTCTTT.

The V gene is TRBV7-9, the J gene TRBJ2-7; weak D call: TRBD1 (6 bases). The ends were cut back, 5 bases at V and 1 base at J, with 21 bases in the middle. The germline V gene encodes CDR1 SEHNR and CDR2 FQNEAQ (reference sequence). The CDR3 spans 17 residues. In DNA, the CDR3 is TGTGCCAGCAGCCCAACCGGGACATCAACTCCATCCTACGAGCAGTACTTC. It codes for CASSPTGTSTPSYEQYF.

The J gene is TRBJ2-2, the V gene TRBV5-6; 8 nucleotides line up with TRBD1. Losses at the gene ends were 3 bases for V and 2 bases for J; bases not matched to a gene: 3. The CDR3 covers 15 residues. Per the germline V gene, CDR1 is SGHDT and CDR2 is YYEEEE. DNA for the CDR3: TGTGCCAGCAGCTCCGGACAGGGAAACACCGGGGAGCTGTTTTTT. This codes for CASSSGQGNTGELFF.

Concerning this clone itself: Additional DNA sequences in this sample encode the identical CDR3. This rearrangement joins TRBV6-5 to TRBJ1-5; TRBD1 is a possible D gene (5 bases). CDR1 MNHEY and CDR2 SVGAGI come from the germline V gene. The CDR3 is 15 residues long. The V gene lost 3 bases and the J gene lost 4 bases, with 13 bases spanning the gap. The CDR3 protein is CASSYGQGANQPQHF. DNA of the CDR3: TGTGCCAGCAGTTATGGGCAAGGGGCGAATCAGCCCCAGCATTTT.

This clone was seen only once. The chain employs TRBV6-5 and TRBJ1-4, with 7 bases identical to TRBD1. The germline V gene encodes CDR1 MNHEY and CDR2 SVGAGI. The CDR3 is made up of 15 amino acids. Trimming took 6 bases from V and 5 from J; bases not matched to a gene: 9. CDR3 sequence: CASSKTGTANEKLFF. The CDR3 nucleotides read TGTGCCAGCAGCAAAACCGGGACAGCCAATGAAAAACTGTTTTTT.

This clone was observed a few times. This chain uses TRBV11-2 with TRBJ1-4; TRBD1 matches 9 bases. V shed 5 bases and J 6 bases; nucleotides not matched to a gene: 7. This CDR3 contains 15 residues. CDR1 SGHAT and CDR2 FQNNGV come from the germline V gene. Here the CDR3 DNA reads TGTGCCAGCAGCCTGGACAGGGGCGCCTATGAAAAACTGTTTTTT. Its translation: CASSLDRGAYEKLFF.

The rearrangement uses TRBV4-1 and TRBJ2-1, with D unclear. Germline-derived CDR1 and CDR2 are MGHRA and YSYEKL. This CDR3 comprises 14 residues. The ends were cut back, 3 bases at V and 0 bases at J, with 6 bases in the middle. Written as DNA, the CDR3 is TGCGCCAGCAGCCAGAGTCCCTCCTACAATGAGCAGTTCTTC. It translates to CASSQSPSYNEQFF.

This clone was observed a single time. The chain links TRBV29-1 to TRBJ1-2; 9 nucleotides agree with TRBD1. Germline V gives CDR1 SQVTM, CDR2 ANQGSEA. The CDR3 is made up of 12 amino acids. With V trimmed by 7 bases and J by 9 bases, 9 bases remained unmatched. The CDR3 DNA reads TGCAGCGGGGTATGGGACAGGGCTAGCTACACCTTC. This encodes CSGVWDRASYTF.

The V gene is TRBV5-1, the J gene TRBJ1-2, with a weak D call TRBD1 (5 bases). Germline CDR1 reads SGHRS; CDR2 reads YFSETQ. The CDR3 contains 14 residues. Trimming took 3 bases from V and 4 from J, leaving 13 bases between them. In nucleotides, the CDR3 is TGCGCCAGCAGCTCCGGGGGGGTCACCTATGGCTACACCTTC. Translating gives CASSSGGVTYGYTF.

The J gene is TRBJ1-4, the V gene TRBV19, with unresolved D. This CDR3 has 13 amino acids. V was cut by 3 bases and J by 4 bases, with 6 bases left in between. Germline V gives CDR1 LNHDA, CDR2 SQIVND (reference sequence). The CDR3 region is CASSIAGNEKLFF. CDR3 in DNA: TGTGCCAGTAGTATCGCGGGTAATGAAAAACTGTTTTTT.